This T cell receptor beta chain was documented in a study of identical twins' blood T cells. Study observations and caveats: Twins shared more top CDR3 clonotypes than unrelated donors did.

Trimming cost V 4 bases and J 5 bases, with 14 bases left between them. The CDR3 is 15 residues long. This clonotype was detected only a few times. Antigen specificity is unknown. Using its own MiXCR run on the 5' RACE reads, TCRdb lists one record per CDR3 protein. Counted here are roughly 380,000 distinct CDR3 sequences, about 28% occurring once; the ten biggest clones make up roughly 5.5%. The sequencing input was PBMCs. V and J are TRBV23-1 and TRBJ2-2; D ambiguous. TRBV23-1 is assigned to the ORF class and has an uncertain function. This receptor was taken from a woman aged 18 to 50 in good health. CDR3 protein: CASSPHETLTGELFF. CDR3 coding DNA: TGCGCCAGCAGTCCACACGAGACCCTAACCGGGGAGCTGTTTTTT.